This is a list of T cell receptor beta chains from one sample in a study of shared clonotypes between healthy human individuals. The data were produced by immunoSEQ multiplex PCR, yet TCRdb's version contains in-frame clones alone and is incomplete. The sample consists of approximately 1,500,000 clones, 95% to 99% of them appearing once. The sequencing sample was made of naive CD4+ T cells sorted from blood. Receptor source: a man aged 25 to 40 in good health. Each CDR3 is given with its conserved first and last residue. A D gene is named only where the DNA matches it firmly. Size is stated for part of the rows, as once, few or many counts, or as a class when the clone is expanded.

v_call	clone_size	j_call	d_call	cdr3_aa	cdr3_nt
TRBV9	NA	TRBJ2-3	TRBD1	CASSPQGASSDTQYF	TGTGCCAGCAGCCCACAGGGGGCAAGCTCAGATACGCAGTATTTT
TRBV18	NA	TRBJ1-1	TRBD1	CASSQGAILTEAFF	TGTGCCAGCTCACAGGGGGCGATTTTAACTGAAGCTTTCTTT
TRBV7-9	once	TRBJ2-7	TRBD1	CASSEHPGQGRYEQYF	TGTGCCAGCAGTGAACACCCGGGACAGGGGAGATACGAGCAGTACTTC
TRBV12-2	NA	TRBJ2-2	NA	CASRSREARNTGELFF	TGTGCAAGTCGCTCGCGGGAGGCCAGGAACACCGGGGAGCTGTTTTTT
TRBV11-2	NA	TRBJ2-2	NA	CASSLVLGGGTGELFF	TGTGCCAGCAGCTTAGTTCTGGGAGGGGGCACCGGGGAGCTGTTTTTT
TRBV19	NA	TRBJ2-1	NA	CASSTRLVSADEQFF	TGTGCCAGTAGTACCCGACTAGTTTCGGCAGATGAGCAGTTCTTC
TRBV28	NA	TRBJ2-7	NA	CASSFFSSGSYEQYF	TGTGCCAGCAGTTTCTTTTCCAGCGGAAGCTACGAGCAGTACTTC
TRBV4-3	NA	TRBJ2-1	TRBD2	CASSRELNSGSPSYYNEQFF	TGCGCCAGCAGCCGGGAACTAAATAGCGGGAGTCCTTCGTATTACAATGAGCAGTTCTTC
TRBV7-2	once	TRBJ2-1	NA	CASSRDAYNEQFF	TGTGCCAGCAGCCGGGACGCCTACAATGAGCAGTTCTTC
TRBV9	NA	TRBJ2-2	NA	CASSPGGQGHTGELFF	TGTGCCAGCAGCCCGGGAGGACAGGGCCACACCGGGGAGCTGTTTTTT
TRBV10-3	once	TRBJ1-5	NA	CAISELAGQPQHF	TGTGCCATCAGTGAGTTGGCCGGGCAGCCCCAGCATTTT
TRBV9	NA	TRBJ2-1	NA	CASSHGGVRDNEQFF	TGTGCCAGCAGCCATGGAGGGGTGAGGGACAATGAGCAGTTCTTC
TRBV9	NA	TRBJ1-1	NA	CASSAVGGTEAFF	TGTGCCAGCAGCGCCGTGGGGGGGACTGAAGCTTTCTTT
TRBV11-2	NA	TRBJ1-1	NA	CASSAHSGTEAFF	TGTGCCAGCAGCGCACACTCGGGCACTGAAGCTTTCTTT
TRBV5-1	NA	TRBJ2-7	NA	CASSLYSVLGRSYEQYF	TGCGCCAGCAGCCTGTACTCAGTATTGGGGCGGTCCTACGAGCAGTACTTC
TRBV7-9	NA	TRBJ1-1	NA	CASSLSHEAFF	TGTGCCAGCAGCCTGAGTCATGAAGCTTTCTTT
TRBV28	NA	TRBJ1-2	NA	CASSSGPLKGYTF	TGTGCCAGCAGTTCCGGGCCTTTGAAAGGCTACACCTTC
TRBV12-5	NA	TRBJ2-1	TRBD1	CASGSVGTEKYNEQFF	TGTGCTAGTGGTTCAGTAGGGACAGAAAAATACAATGAGCAGTTCTTC
TRBV28	once	TRBJ2-2	NA	CASSFGGGELFF	TGTGCCAGCAGTTTTGGGGGCGGGGAGCTGTTTTTT
TRBV11-2	NA	TRBJ2-1	NA	CASSFGRGSYNEQFF	TGTGCCAGCAGCTTTGGCCGAGGCTCCTACAATGAGCAGTTCTTC
TRBV7-8	NA	TRBJ2-1	TRBD1	CASSSARGLYNEQFF	TGTGCCAGCAGCTCCGCGAGGGGGCTGTACAATGAGCAGTTCTTC
TRBV5-1	NA	TRBJ2-7	TRBD1	CASSPEGTGDLEQYF	TGCGCCAGCAGCCCGGAAGGGACAGGGGATCTCGAGCAGTACTTC
TRBV19	NA	TRBJ2-2	NA	CATSEGGGTGELFF	TGTGCCACCAGTGAGGGAGGAGGTACCGGGGAGCTGTTTTTT
TRBV18	NA	TRBJ2-1	NA	CASSPPSKGLHEQFF	TGTGCCAGCTCACCACCCTCCAAGGGGTTACATGAGCAGTTCTTC
TRBV6-1	NA	TRBJ2-7	TRBD1	CASSEYGQGVYEQYF	TGTGCCAGCAGTGAATACGGACAGGGGGTCTACGAGCAGTACTTC
TRBV7-2	NA	TRBJ1-3	TRBD1	CASSSPDRGPGNTIYF	TGTGCCAGCAGCTCCCCGGACAGGGGGCCTGGAAACACCATATATTTT
TRBV25-1	NA	TRBJ2-5	TRBD2	CASSEREGLAGRETQYF	TGTGCCAGCAGTGAAAGAGAAGGACTAGCGGGAAGGGAGACCCAGTACTTC
TRBV5-1	NA	TRBJ2-7	TRBD1	CASSSGQPLSYEQYF	TGCGCCAGCAGCTCGGGACAGCCTCTCTCCTACGAGCAGTACTTC
TRBV14	NA	TRBJ1-1	NA	CASSRGRANTEAFF	TGTGCCAGCAGCCGTGGGCGCGCGAACACTGAAGCTTTCTTT
TRBV5-6	NA	TRBJ2-1	TRBD2	CASDLVGEGYNEQFF	TGTGCCAGTGATCTCGTCGGGGAGGGGTACAATGAGCAGTTCTTC
TRBV6-6	NA	TRBJ2-2	NA	CASSLPSLLTGELFF	TGTGCCAGCAGCCTCCCGTCACTGCTCACCGGGGAGCTGTTTTTT
TRBV11-2	NA	TRBJ2-3	TRBD2	CASSYKSQTSGSFGTQYF	TGTGCCAGCAGCTATAAATCCCAGACTAGCGGGAGTTTCGGTACGCAGTATTTT
TRBV19	NA	TRBJ2-1	TRBD2	CASSGGTSGRSYNEQFF	TGTGCCAGTAGTGGGGGGACTAGCGGGAGATCCTACAATGAGCAGTTCTTC
TRBV5-1	NA	TRBJ2-5	TRBD1	CASSQGTAETQYF	TGCGCCAGCAGCCAGGGGACAGCGGAGACCCAGTACTTC
TRBV20-1	NA	TRBJ2-5	NA	CSASYSETQYF	TGCAGTGCTAGCTACTCAGAGACCCAGTACTTC
TRBV11-2	NA	TRBJ2-7	NA	CASSLESPVAGQYF	TGTGCCAGCAGCTTAGAATCTCCGGTGGCAGGGCAGTACTTC
TRBV29-1	NA	TRBJ2-5	NA	CSVVGRYQETQYF	TGCAGCGTTGTCGGTCGGTACCAAGAGACCCAGTACTTC
TRBV28	NA	TRBJ2-5	NA	CASSLPQHITQYF	TGTGCCAGCAGTTTGCCACAGCACATAACCCAGTACTTC
TRBV19	NA	TRBJ2-7	NA	CASSVAELYEQYF	TGTGCCAGTAGCGTAGCGGAGCTCTACGAGCAGTACTTC
TRBV28	NA	TRBJ1-2	TRBD1	CASSLTGQPRSYTF	TGTGCCAGCAGTTTAACGGGACAGCCTAGGAGCTACACCTTC
TRBV5-5	NA	TRBJ2-2	TRBD1	CASSLDRVGMSFTGELFF	TGTGCCAGCAGCTTAGACAGGGTGGGGATGAGTTTCACCGGGGAGCTGTTTTTT
TRBV19	NA	TRBJ2-6	NA	CASKSSRGANVLTF	TGTGCCAGTAAATCGTCCCGTGGGGCCAACGTCCTGACTTTC
TRBV11-1	NA	TRBJ2-7	NA	CASSLVLRGDEQYF	TGTGCCAGCAGCTTAGTTCTCAGGGGGGACGAGCAGTACTTC
TRBV12-2	NA	TRBJ2-7	NA	CASRLHATGPIYEQYF	TGTGCAAGTCGCTTGCATGCAACAGGACCCATCTACGAGCAGTACTTC
TRBV28	once	TRBJ1-1	TRBD1	CASSPGTGDTEAFF	TGTGCCAGCAGCCCTGGGACAGGGGACACTGAAGCTTTCTTT
TRBV5-1	NA	TRBJ2-7	TRBD1	CASSLRDRVEQYF	TGCGCCAGCAGCCTCCGGGACAGGGTTGAGCAGTACTTC
TRBV7-9	NA	TRBJ2-1	TRBD2	CASSLQRGDYNEQFF	TGTGCCAGCAGCTTACAGCGGGGGGACTACAATGAGCAGTTCTTC
TRBV5-1	NA	TRBJ2-1	TRBD2	CASSPGLAGVNEQFF	TGCGCCAGCAGCCCCGGACTAGCGGGAGTCAATGAGCAGTTCTTC